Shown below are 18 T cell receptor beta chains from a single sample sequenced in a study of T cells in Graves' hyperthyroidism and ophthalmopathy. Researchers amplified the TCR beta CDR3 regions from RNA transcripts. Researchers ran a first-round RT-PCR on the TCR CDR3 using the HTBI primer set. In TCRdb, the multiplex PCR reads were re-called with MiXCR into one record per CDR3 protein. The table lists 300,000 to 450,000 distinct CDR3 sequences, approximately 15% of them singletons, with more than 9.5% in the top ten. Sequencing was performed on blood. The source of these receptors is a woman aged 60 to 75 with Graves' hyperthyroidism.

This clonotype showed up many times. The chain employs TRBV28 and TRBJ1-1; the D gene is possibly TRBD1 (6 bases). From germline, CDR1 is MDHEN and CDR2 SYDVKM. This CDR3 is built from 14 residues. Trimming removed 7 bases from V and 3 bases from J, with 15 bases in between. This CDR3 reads CASTLGGKYTEAFF. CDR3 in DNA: TGTGCCAGCACCCTGGGGGGCAAGTACACTGAAGCTTTCTTT.

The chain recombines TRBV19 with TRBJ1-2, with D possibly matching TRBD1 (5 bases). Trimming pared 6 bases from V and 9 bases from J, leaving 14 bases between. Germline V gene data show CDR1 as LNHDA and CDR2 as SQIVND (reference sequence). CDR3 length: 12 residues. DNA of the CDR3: TGTGCCAGTAGCCGACAGTACGGTCGCTACACCTTC. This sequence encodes CASSRQYGRYTF.

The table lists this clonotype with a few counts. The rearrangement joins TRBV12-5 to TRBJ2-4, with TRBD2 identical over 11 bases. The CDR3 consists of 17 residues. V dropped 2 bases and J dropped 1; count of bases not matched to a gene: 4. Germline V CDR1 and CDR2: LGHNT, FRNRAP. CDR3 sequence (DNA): TGTGCTAGTGGTTTGCGACTAGCGGGATCCGCCAAAAACATTCAGTACTTC. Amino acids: CASGLRLAGSAKNIQYF.

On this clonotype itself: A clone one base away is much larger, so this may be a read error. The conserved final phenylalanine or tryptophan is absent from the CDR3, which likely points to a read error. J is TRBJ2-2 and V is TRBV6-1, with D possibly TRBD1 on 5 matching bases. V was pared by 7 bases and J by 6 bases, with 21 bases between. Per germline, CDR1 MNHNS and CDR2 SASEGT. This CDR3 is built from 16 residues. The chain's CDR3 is CASTILTGFPPGELFL. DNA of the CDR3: TGTGCCAGCACTATCCTAACAGGATTTCCCCCCGGGGAGCTGTTTCTT.

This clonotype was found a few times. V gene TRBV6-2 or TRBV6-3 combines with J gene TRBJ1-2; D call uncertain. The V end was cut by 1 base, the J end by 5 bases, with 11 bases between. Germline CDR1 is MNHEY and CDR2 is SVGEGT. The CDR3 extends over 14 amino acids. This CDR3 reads CASSYLSGRYGYTF. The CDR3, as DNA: TGTGCCAGCAGTTACTTATCAGGACGTTATGGCTACACCTTC.

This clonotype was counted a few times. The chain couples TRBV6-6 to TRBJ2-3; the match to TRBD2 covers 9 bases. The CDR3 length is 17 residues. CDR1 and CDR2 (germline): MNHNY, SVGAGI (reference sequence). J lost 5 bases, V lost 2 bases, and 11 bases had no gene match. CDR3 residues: CASSYRGLASTLDTQYF. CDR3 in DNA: TGTGCCAGCAGTTACCGGGGACTAGCCAGTACCCTAGATACGCAGTATTTT.

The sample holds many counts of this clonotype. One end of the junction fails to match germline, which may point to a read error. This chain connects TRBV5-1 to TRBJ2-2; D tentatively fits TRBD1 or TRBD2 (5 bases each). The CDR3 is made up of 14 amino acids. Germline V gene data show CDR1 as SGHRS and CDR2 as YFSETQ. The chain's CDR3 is CASTLNEGTGELFF. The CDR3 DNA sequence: TGCGCCAGCACCTTGAATGAGGGGACCGGGGAGCTGTTTTTT.

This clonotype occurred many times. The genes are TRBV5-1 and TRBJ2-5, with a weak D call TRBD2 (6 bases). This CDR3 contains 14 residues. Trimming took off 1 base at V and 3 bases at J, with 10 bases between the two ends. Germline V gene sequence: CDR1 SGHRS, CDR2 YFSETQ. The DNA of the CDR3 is TGCGCCAGCAGCTTGAGTAGGGAGGAAGAGACCCAGTACTTC. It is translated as CASSLSREEETQYF.

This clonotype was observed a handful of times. This CDR3 reads CASSPLPGWSYEQYF. In DNA, the CDR3 is TGTGCCAGCTCACCACTGCCAGGATGGTCCTACGAGCAGTACTTC. V usage is TRBV18 and J usage is TRBJ2-7, with unresolved D. CDR3 size: 15 residues. Trimming left V 1 base short and J 1 base short, with 11 bases between. In germline, CDR1 is KGHSH, CDR2 LQKENI.

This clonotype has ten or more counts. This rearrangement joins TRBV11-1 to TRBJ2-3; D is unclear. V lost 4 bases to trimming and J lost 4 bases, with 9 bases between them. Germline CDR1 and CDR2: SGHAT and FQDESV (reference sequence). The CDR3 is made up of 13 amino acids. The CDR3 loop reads CASSSVGADTQYF. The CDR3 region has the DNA TGTGCCAGCAGCTCGGTGGGCGCAGATACGCAGTATTTT.

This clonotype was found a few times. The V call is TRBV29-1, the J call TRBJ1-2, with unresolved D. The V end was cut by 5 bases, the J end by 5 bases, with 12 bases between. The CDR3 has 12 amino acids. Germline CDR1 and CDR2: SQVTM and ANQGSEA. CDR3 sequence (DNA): TGCAGCGTTAGCAGGTTTAAGTATGGCTACACCTTC. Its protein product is CSVSRFKYGYTF.

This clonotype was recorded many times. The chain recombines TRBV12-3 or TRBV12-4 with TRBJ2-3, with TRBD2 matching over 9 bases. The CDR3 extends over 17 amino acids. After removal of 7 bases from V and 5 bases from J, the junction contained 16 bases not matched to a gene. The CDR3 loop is CASTLAQVAGDRDTQYF. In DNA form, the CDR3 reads TGTGCCAGCACCTTGGCGCAGGTAGCGGGAGATCGAGATACGCAGTATTTT.

The CDR3 bases are TGCGCCAGCAGCTGGCAGGGGGTGAGGGAGACCCAGTACTTC. Amino acids: CASSWQGVRETQYF. The V gene is TRBV5-1, the J gene TRBJ2-5, with TRBD1 matching over 7 bases. The CDR3 has 14 amino acids. Unmatched junction bases numbered 7, after V lost 3 bases and J lost 5 bases. The germline V gene has CDR1 SGHRS and CDR2 YFSETQ.

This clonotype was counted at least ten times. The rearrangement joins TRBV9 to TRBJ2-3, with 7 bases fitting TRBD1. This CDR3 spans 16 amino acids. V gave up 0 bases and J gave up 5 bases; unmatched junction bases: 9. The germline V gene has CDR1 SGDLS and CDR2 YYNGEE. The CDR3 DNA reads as TGTGCCAGCAGCGTAGCTACAGGGGCCGGGGAAGATACGCAGTATTTT. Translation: CASSVATGAGEDTQYF.

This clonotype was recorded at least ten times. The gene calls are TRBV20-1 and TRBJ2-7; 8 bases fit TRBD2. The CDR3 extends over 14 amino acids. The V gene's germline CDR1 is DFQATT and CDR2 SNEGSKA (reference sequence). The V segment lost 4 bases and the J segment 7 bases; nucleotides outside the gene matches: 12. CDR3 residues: CSATGTSHGGEQYF. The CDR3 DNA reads TGCAGTGCTACCGGGACTAGTCATGGGGGAGAGCAGTACTTC.

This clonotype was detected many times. The CDR3 here is CASSPQGSPYGYTF. The CDR3 DNA is TGTGCCAGCAGCCCTCAGGGGAGCCCCTATGGCTACACCTTC. This sequence joins TRBV6-1 and TRBJ1-2; TRBD1 might be the D (6 bases). This CDR3 spans 14 amino acids. Germline assignment: CDR1 MNHNS and CDR2 SASEGT. V gave up 6 bases and J gave up 4 bases, with 15 bases separating them.

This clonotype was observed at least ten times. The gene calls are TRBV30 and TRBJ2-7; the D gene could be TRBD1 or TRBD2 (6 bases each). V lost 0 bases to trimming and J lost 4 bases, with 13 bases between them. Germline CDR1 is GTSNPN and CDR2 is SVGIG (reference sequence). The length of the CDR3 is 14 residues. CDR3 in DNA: TGTGCCTGGAGTGTAGTAAGGAGGGGGTACGAGCAGTACTTC. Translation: CAWSVVRRGYEQYF.

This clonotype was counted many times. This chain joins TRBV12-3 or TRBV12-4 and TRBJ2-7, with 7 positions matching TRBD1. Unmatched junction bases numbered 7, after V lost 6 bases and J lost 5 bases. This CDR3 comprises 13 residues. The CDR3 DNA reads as TGTGCCAGCAGAAGGACAGGTTCAGACGAGCAGTACTTC. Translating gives CASRRTGSDEQYF.